This TCR beta chain was recovered during a study of Graves' ophthalmopathy and Graves' hyperthyroidism. Study-wide points: A model built from 13 signatures distinguished ophthalmopathy from stable hyperthyroidism with 85% to 90% sensitivity and 81.08% specificity.

Uncontrolled infections, pregnancy, lactation or other autoimmune diseases led to patient exclusion. RNA transcripts provided the template for amplifying TCR beta CDR3 regions. First-round RT-PCR with HTBI primers preceded a second-round multiplex PCR. A single record per CDR3 protein comes from TCRdb applying MiXCR to the multiplex PCR reads. The table records 600,000 to 700,000 distinct CDR3 sequences, about two fifths of them present only once. The CDR3 contains 18 residues. The germline V gene has CDR1 SGHVS and CDR2 FQNEAQ. J gave up 5 bases and V 7 bases, and 14 bases lay outside the gene matches. This clonotype was seen more than once but under ten times. The antigen is undetermined.

The sequenced sample consisted of peripheral blood. The clonotype originates from an adult man with Graves' ophthalmopathy. This chain uses TRBV7-8 with TRBJ2-2, with 12 bases aligning to TRBD2. This chain's CDR3 is CASIPGLAGPRGTGELFF. DNA of the CDR3: TGTGCCAGCATCCCGGGACTAGCGGGTCCTCGGGGTACCGGGGAGCTGTTTTTT.